A single sample is the source of the 29 T cell receptor beta chains below, sequenced in a study of T cell clones after liver transplantation. Measured with immunoSEQ multiplex PCR; TCRdb has only the in-frame clones, and not every one. The table shows 72,000 or so clones, with around four fifths occurring only once. The sample here was CD4+ T cells from blood, taken at the 22-month timepoint. The receptors originated from a human patient who received a liver transplant. Some of the T cells might come from the graft donor.

V usage is TRBV5-6 and J usage is TRBJ2-7; D may be TRBD1 or TRBD2 (7 bases each). This CDR3 has 16 residues. The germline V and J ends were trimmed by 4 bases and 4 bases, with 21 bases remaining between them. Germline loops: CDR1 SGHDT, CDR2 YYEEEE. The CDR3 DNA sequence: TGTGCCAGCAGCCTACCCGGGTTCAGGGGGGGATACGAGCAGTACTTC. Its translation: CASSLPGFRGGYEQYF.

V is TRBV19 and J is TRBJ2-6, with D tentatively TRBD2 (6 bases). Germline assignment: CDR1 LNHDA and CDR2 SQIVND (reference sequence). Trimming removed 7 bases at V and 0 bases at J, with 16 bases between. The CDR3 totals 17 residues. For the CDR3, the DNA is TGTGCCAGTACCCCTCCGGGACTCAGCTCTGGGGCCAACGTCCTGACTTTC. Its protein product is CASTPPGLSSGANVLTF.

The CDR3, as DNA: TGTGCCACCAGCAGAGTTGGTCTGGGTCAGCCCCAGCATTTT. Encoded protein: CATSRVGLGQPQHF. The V and J genes are TRBV15 and TRBJ1-5; D is unresolved. The CDR3 loop spans 14 amino acids. Trimming pared 1 base from V and 6 bases from J, leaving 10 bases between. The germline V gene has CDR1 LNHNV and CDR2 YYDKDF (reference sequence).

This clone was counted a single time. Compared with germline, one end of the junction differs, possibly owing to a read error. The chain combines TRBV7-7 with TRBJ2-3; D is uncertain. CDR1 is SSHAT, CDR2 FNYEAQ, per germline (reference sequence). The CDR3 is made up of 14 amino acids. CDR3 bases: TGTGCTAGCAGCTTAGTCGGGCAATCAGATACGCAGTATTTT. This codes for CASSLVGQSDTQYF. The full variable domain, rest sourced from reference TRBV7-7 and TRBJ2-3, is GAGVSQSPRYKVTKRGQDVTLRCDPISSHATLYWYQQALGQGPEFLTYFNYEAQPDKSGLPSDRFSAERPEGSISTLTIQRTEQRDSAMYRCASSLVGQSDTQYFGPGTRLTVL.

This chain links TRBV28 with TRBJ2-7; D is unclear. Germline CDR1 and CDR2: MDHEN and SYDVKM. Trimming took off 2 bases at V and 6 bases at J, with 14 bases between the two ends. The CDR3 sequence is 14 residues long. CDR3 residues: CASSLRVVSSEQYF. Written as DNA, the CDR3 is TGTGCCAGCAGTTTAAGAGTCGTGTCTTCCGAGCAGTACTTC.

V is TRBV5-1 and J is TRBJ1-1; D gene uncertain. The CDR3 extends over 14 amino acids. V lost 1 base and J lost 2, with 9 bases in between. Germline V gene data show CDR1 as SGHRS and CDR2 as YFSETQ. The CDR3 nucleotides are TGCGCCAGCAGCTTGAGCGGGTTTAACACTGAAGCTTTCTTT. As protein: CASSLSGFNTEAFF.

Only a few counts were recorded for this clone. This chain uses TRBV30 with TRBJ2-3; 7 nucleotides agree with TRBD2. Germline CDR1 and CDR2: GTSNPN and SVGIG (reference sequence). Trimming took 2 bases from V and 10 from J; bases not matched to a gene: 12. The CDR3 covers 14 residues. The CDR3 protein is CAWSRPPRRGAQYF. CDR3 in DNA: TGTGCCTGGAGTAGACCTCCCCGCCGGGGGGCGCAGTATTTT.

V is TRBV21-1 and J is TRBJ1-5. TRBV21-1 is a recognized pseudogene. CDR3 length: 18 amino acids. The CDR3 DNA is TGTGCCAGCATAGGCCAGTTGGGGAACATGGGTGAGGGGAAGCCCCAGCATTTT. Amino acids: CASIGQLGNMGEGKPQHF.

The chain links TRBV18 to TRBJ2-7; 9 bases match TRBD1. Germline loops: CDR1 KGHSH, CDR2 LQKENI. This CDR3 spans 13 amino acids. Trimming at V came to 5 bases and at J to 5 bases, leaving 4 bases not matched to a gene. CDR3 in DNA: TGTGCCAGCTCAGGACAGGGGCCCCACGAGCAGTACTTC. This gives the protein CASSGQGPHEQYF.

The gene calls are TRBV5-4 and TRBJ2-1; TRBD2 matches 9 bases. V was pared by 5 bases and J by 16 bases, with 22 bases of the junction left unmatched. This CDR3 is built from 16 residues. Germline lookup yields CDR1 SGHNT and CDR2 YYREEE (reference sequence). The CDR3 loop reads CASSLKLAGARGTEFF. The CDR3 DNA reads as TGTGCCAGCAGTCTAAAACTAGCGGGCGCCCGGGGTACGGAATTCTTC.

This chain uses TRBV9 with TRBJ1-3; D is unclear. Germline values: CDR1 SGDLS, CDR2 YYNGEE. The CDR3 is made up of 13 amino acids. V was cut by 4 bases and J by 5 bases, with 10 bases left in between. Here the CDR3 DNA reads TGTGCCAGCAGCCCCCTCCCAAGAAACACCATATATTTT. This codes for CASSPLPRNTIYF.

In nucleotides, the CDR3 is TGCGCCAGCAGCCCAGCTGGGGCGGGTACAGATACGCAGTATTTT. As protein: CASSPAGAGTDTQYF. This chain uses TRBV4-3 with TRBJ2-3; D assignment may be TRBD1 or TRBD2 (5 bases each). The CDR3 has 15 amino acids. Germline V gene data show CDR1 as LGHNA and CDR2 as YSLEER. V was cut by 4 bases and J by 3 bases, with 14 bases left in between.

V gene TRBV7-9 combines with J gene TRBJ1-2; D uncertain. Germline V gene lookup returns CDR1 SEHNR and CDR2 FQNEAQ (reference sequence). Trimming pared 1 base from V and 3 bases from J, leaving 15 bases between. The length of the CDR3 is 16 residues. The CDR3 coding sequence is TGTGCCAGCAGCTTAGTGTTCGGTTGGGGTGACTATGGCTACACCTTC. Encoded protein: CASSLVFGWGDYGYTF.

V and J are TRBV27 and TRBJ1-5; D is uncertain. Trimming pared 0 bases from V and 0 bases from J, leaving 9 bases between. The CDR3 is 16 amino acids. Germline lookup yields CDR1 MNHEY and CDR2 SMNVEV (reference sequence). The CDR3 sequence is CASSLSQPYSNQPQHF. The CDR3 DNA is TGTGCCAGCAGTTTATCACAGCCATATAGCAATCAGCCCCAGCATTTT.

The chain uses TRBV28 and TRBJ1-2; D perhaps matches TRBD1 (5 bases). V was clipped by 1 base and J by 4 bases, with 13 bases between them. This CDR3 spans 15 amino acids. Germline values: CDR1 MDHEN, CDR2 SYDVKM. CDR3 residues: CASSLYPDSSYGYTF. The CDR3 DNA follows: TGTGCCAGCAGTTTATATCCCGACAGCAGCTATGGCTACACCTTC.

This chain joins TRBV2 and TRBJ2-3; possibly TRBD1 or TRBD2 for D (5 bases each). Per germline, CDR1 SNHLY and CDR2 FYNNEI. V was trimmed by 6 bases and J by 3 bases, leaving 16 bases between them. This CDR3 comprises 15 residues. This CDR3 is CASSQDGEGTDTQYF. DNA for the CDR3: TGTGCCAGCAGCCAGGACGGCGAGGGGACAGATACGCAGTATTTT.

This chain connects TRBV4-3 to TRBJ2-3, with 7 bases that match TRBD2. The CDR3 sequence is 17 residues long. The trim removed 0 bases at V and 2 bases at J, leaving 8 bases unmatched. From germline, CDR1 is LGHNA and CDR2 YSLEER. The CDR3: CASSQDPSGTFTDTQYF. The CDR3 bases are TGCGCCAGCAGCCAAGATCCTAGCGGAACTTTCACAGATACGCAGTATTTT.

The V and J genes are TRBV9 and TRBJ2-2, with TRBD2 as a possible D gene (5 bases). V was pared by 0 bases and J by 4 bases, with 13 bases between. The CDR3 is made up of 16 amino acids. Germline V gives CDR1 SGDLS, CDR2 YYNGEE. CDR3 sequence (DNA): TGTGCCAGCAGCGTAGCGGACCTCCGGGGCACCGGGGAGCTGTTTTTT. It yields the protein CASSVADLRGTGELFF.

The chain links TRBV29-1 to TRBJ2-7; weak D call: TRBD2 (5 bases). The CDR3 totals 11 residues. The germline CDR1 and CDR2 sequences are SQVTM and ANQGSEA. Trimming took off 7 bases at V and 7 bases at J, with 14 bases between the two ends. The CDR3, as DNA: TGCAGCGGAAGACAATCGGGGGAGCAGTACTTC. Its translation: CSGRQSGEQYF.

The chain couples TRBV18 to TRBJ1-4; 7 bases agree with TRBD1. The V segment lost 2 bases and the J segment 6 bases; nucleotides outside the gene matches: 6. Germline values: CDR1 KGHSH, CDR2 LQKENI. The CDR3 length is 15 residues. CDR3 region: CASSPRGQFYEKLFF. CDR3 in DNA: TGTGCCAGCTCACCAAGGGGACAGTTCTATGAAAAACTGTTTTTT.

This sequence joins TRBV11-3 and TRBJ1-1; D is perhaps TRBD1 (5 bases). V lost 0 bases to trimming and J lost 5 bases, with 13 bases between them. In germline, CDR1 is SGHNT, CDR2 YENEEA. This CDR3 region has 15 residues. The DNA of the CDR3 is TGTGCCAGCAGCTTAGATGGCCATCAGGGAACTGAAGCTTTCTTT. Encoded protein: CASSLDGHQGTEAFF.

This rearrangement joins TRBV7-9 to TRBJ2-2; TRBD1 matches 9 bases. CDR1 and CDR2 from the germline V gene are SEHNR and FQNEAQ (reference sequence). The V gene end was trimmed by 6 bases and the J gene end by 6 bases; junction bases not matched to a gene: 8. This CDR3 has 15 amino acids. CDR3 sequence: CASSPGQGIAGELFF. In DNA form, the CDR3 reads TGTGCCAGCAGTCCGGGACAGGGAATCGCCGGGGAGCTGTTTTTT.

This clone was seen a handful of times. The rearrangement uses TRBV7-3 and TRBJ2-1; D is possibly TRBD2 (6 bases). V lost 5 bases and J lost 9, with 23 bases in between. Germline loops: CDR1 SGHTA, CDR2 FQGTGA. The CDR3 is 16 residues long. The CDR3 here is CASSPPGAAGRIEQFF. In DNA, the CDR3 is TGTGCCAGCAGCCCCCCGGGCGCCGCGGGGCGAATTGAGCAGTTCTTC.

The rearrangement joins TRBV11-3 to TRBJ1-5, with 7 bases identical to TRBD1. The trim removed 4 bases at V and 16 bases at J, leaving 16 bases unmatched. Germline CDR1 SGHNT, CDR2 YENEEA. The CDR3 loop spans 14 amino acids. DNA of the CDR3: TGTGCCAGCAGCTATAGTATACCGGGACAGCCCCTTCATTTT. It translates to CASSYSIPGQPLHF.

This rearrangement joins TRBV7-2 to TRBJ2-3; D might be TRBD1 (6 bases). Germline values: CDR1 SGHTA, CDR2 FQGNSA. There are 14 residues in the CDR3. V gave up 0 bases and J gave up 8 bases, with 12 bases separating them. The CDR3 is CASSLAGQMGTQYF. The CDR3 nucleotides are TGTGCCAGCAGCTTAGCAGGACAGATGGGTACGCAGTATTTT.

As regards this clone: The same CDR3 is also encoded by other DNA sequences in this sample. J is TRBJ2-5 and V is TRBV7-2, with D hard to call. The CDR3 has 13 residues. V dropped 3 bases and J dropped 5 bases, with 10 bases sitting between them. Germline CDR1 SGHTA, CDR2 FQGNSA. CDR3 sequence reads: CASSLGSQETQYF. The DNA for the CDR3 is TGTGCCAGCAGCTTGGGCTCCCAGGAGACCCAGTACTTC.

V and J are TRBV6-5 and TRBJ2-1; TRBD2 agrees at 14 bases. There are 13 residues in the CDR3. In germline, CDR1 is MNHEY, CDR2 SVGAGI. Trimming took 6 bases from V and 11 from J; bases not matched to a gene: 3. CDR3 DNA: TGTGCCAGCAGCCGGACTAGCGGGAGGCAGCAGTTCTTC. Protein: CASSRTSGRQQFF.

This chain joins TRBV1 and TRBJ2-1. TRBV1 is a pseudogene. This CDR3 has 14 residues. The CDR3 reads CTSSHWMRGNEQFF. The CDR3 region has the DNA TGCACCAGCAGCCATTGGATGAGGGGCAATGAGCAGTTCTTC.

The chain employs TRBV7-9 and TRBJ1-4; TRBD1 aligns across 9 bases. Losses at the gene ends were 1 base for V and 6 bases for J; bases not matched to a gene: 0. The CDR3 covers 14 residues. Germline V gene data show CDR1 as SEHNR and CDR2 as FQNEAQ (reference sequence). The chain's CDR3 is CASSLGTGDEKLFF. DNA of the CDR3: TGTGCCAGCAGCTTAGGGACAGGGGATGAAAAACTGTTTTTT. Drawing the rest from reference TRBV7-9 and TRBJ1-4, the complete variable domain is DTGVSQNPRHKITKRGQNVTFRCDPISEHNRLYWYRQTLGQGPEFLTYFQNEAQLEKSRLLSDRFSAERPKGSFSTLEIQRTEQGDSAMYLCASSLGTGDEKLFFGSGTQLSVL.